This T cell receptor (beta chain) originates from a study of CD8+ T cells in alopecia areata. Study details: Tofacitinib administration to treated patients was oral, at 5 to 10 mg twice daily. Study findings and constraints: Lesional tissue from the scalp (especially in alopecia totalis/universalis) showed higher clonality than normal scalp. Many expanded lesional clones persisted in scalp and blood during tofacitinib.

RNA extraction and reverse transcription yielded cDNA as sequencing template. TCRdb's copy holds only in-frame clones and misses some; the assay was immunoSEQ multiplex PCR. Of hundreds of thousands of clones detected, roughly 63% appear once; the ten largest clones hold around 0.92%. On this clone itself: Its antigen remains unknown.

Treatment indicated: oral pan-JAK inhibitor, 5-10 mg twice daily. This receptor was identified in a human donor with alopecia areata. The input for sequencing was CD4+ T cells sorted from blood, taken at week 52, from a patient treated with tofacitinib.

The CDR3 DNA sequence: TGTGCCAGCAGCCAAGTCGGGGGTCAAGAGACCCAGTACTTC. It translates to CASSQVGGQETQYF. V is TRBV14 and J is TRBJ2-5; D is possibly TRBD2 (6 bases). CDR1 is SGHDN, CDR2 FVKESK, per germline. V was shortened by 1 base and J by 2 bases, with 8 bases between the two germline ends. The CDR3 is 14 amino acids.